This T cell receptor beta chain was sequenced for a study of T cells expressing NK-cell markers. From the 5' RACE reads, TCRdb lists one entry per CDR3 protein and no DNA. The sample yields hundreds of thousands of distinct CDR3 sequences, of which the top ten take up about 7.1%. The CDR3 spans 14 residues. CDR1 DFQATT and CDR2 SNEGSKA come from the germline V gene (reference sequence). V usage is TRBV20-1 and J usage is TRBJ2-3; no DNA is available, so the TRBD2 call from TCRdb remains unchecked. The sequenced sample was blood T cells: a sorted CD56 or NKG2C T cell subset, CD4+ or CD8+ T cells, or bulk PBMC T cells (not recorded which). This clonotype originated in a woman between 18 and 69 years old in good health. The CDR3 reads CSAPLGFSTDTQYF.